These 14 T cell receptor beta chains originate from one sample sequenced in a study of T cells in Graves' hyperthyroidism and ophthalmopathy. TCR beta CDR3 region amplification was performed from RNA transcripts. Initially, a first-round RT-PCR of the TCR CDR3 employed the HTBI primer set. TCRdb re-called the multiplex PCR reads through MiXCR, storing one row per CDR3 protein. Of around 700,000 distinct CDR3 sequences in the sample, under 20% were seen once. Sequencing input: blood. The origin of the receptors is a woman in her fifties or sixties with Graves' hyperthyroidism that later progressed to Graves' ophthalmopathy.

This clonotype has a count of ten or more. The rearrangement uses TRBV29-1 and TRBJ2-3, with D possibly being TRBD2 (7 bases). Trimming took off 6 bases at V and 0 bases at J, with 16 bases between the two ends. The CDR3 runs to 15 residues. Per the germline V gene, CDR1 is SQVTM and CDR2 is ANQGSEA. The CDR3 reads CSVGGGTTSTDTQYF. Here the CDR3 DNA reads TGCAGCGTCGGAGGGGGGACTACAAGCACAGATACGCAGTATTTT.

This clonotype was seen a handful of times. The chain uses TRBV7-9 and TRBJ1-5; D might be TRBD1 (5 bases). Trimming pared 1 base from V and 5 bases from J, leaving 9 bases between. Germline CDR1 and CDR2: SEHNR and FQNEAQ (reference sequence). This CDR3 comprises 14 residues. The CDR3 sequence: CASSLDEGYQPQHF. Here the CDR3 DNA reads TGTGCCAGCAGCTTAGACGAGGGGTATCAGCCCCAGCATTTT.

There are many counts of this clonotype. This rearrangement joins TRBV18 to TRBJ1-2; D is unclear. V was shortened by 2 bases and J by 8 bases, with 12 bases between the two germline ends. The CDR3 sequence is 13 residues long. Germline CDR1 reads KGHSH; CDR2 reads LQKENI. CDR3 residues: CASSPEPRRGYTF. Written as DNA, the CDR3 is TGTGCCAGCTCACCAGAACCGAGGAGGGGCTACACCTTC.

CDR3 in amino acids: CASRGGRTDTQYF. CDR3 coding DNA: TGTGCCAGCAGGGGGGGCCGGACAGATACGCAGTATTTT. J is TRBJ2-3 and V is TRBV12-3 or TRBV12-4; D may correspond to TRBD1 or TRBD2 (6 bases each). The CDR3 has 13 residues. Trimming took off 6 bases at V and 3 bases at J, with 10 bases between the two ends.

This clonotype was recorded many times. This chain joins TRBV11-1 and TRBJ1-2; 7 bases align to TRBD1. V was clipped by 5 bases and J by 0 bases; unmatched bases: 9. Germline V CDR1 and CDR2: SGHAT, FQDESV (reference sequence). The CDR3 sequence is 16 residues long. The CDR3 reads CASSRGTAEANYGYTF. The CDR3, as DNA: TGTGCCAGCAGCAGAGGGACAGCTGAAGCTAACTATGGCTACACCTTC.

The rearrangement uses TRBV2 and TRBJ1-6; TRBD1 might be the D (6 bases). The germline V and J ends were trimmed by 0 bases and 7 bases, with 25 bases remaining between them. Germline loops: CDR1 SNHLY, CDR2 FYNNEI. There are 20 residues in the CDR3. CDR3 region: CASSEAFKDSPLRGNSPLHF. For the CDR3, the DNA is TGTGCCAGCAGTGAAGCATTTAAAGACAGCCCGCTCAGGGGAAATTCACCCCTCCACTTT.

The chain has TRBV27 and TRBJ1-5, with D perhaps TRBD1 (5 bases). Germline V lookup: CDR1 MNHEY, CDR2 SMNVEV (reference sequence). The ends were cut back, 5 bases at V and 1 base at J, with 12 bases in the middle. This CDR3 is built from 15 residues. The CDR3 loop is CASSSMGRSNQPQHF. CDR3 DNA: TGTGCCAGCAGTAGCATGGGACGGAGCAATCAGCCCCAGCATTTT.

This chain uses TRBV14 with TRBJ2-1; 7 bases align to TRBD2. V trimming: 0 bases; J trimming: 6 bases; junction bases outside the gene matches: 14. The CDR3 spans 18 residues. The germline gives CDR1 SGHDN, CDR2 FVKESK. The CDR3, as DNA: TGTGCCAGCAGCCAAGATGTTACGCGGGGGATCCATAGCAATGAGCAGTTCTTC. Its protein product is CASSQDVTRGIHSNEQFF. The full variable domain, its missing parts supplied by reference TRBV14 and TRBJ2-1, is EAGVTQFPSHSVIEKGQTVTLRCDPISGHDNLYWYRRVMGKEIKFLLHFVKESKQDESGMPNNRFLAERTGGTYSTLKVQPAELEDSGVYFCASSQDVTRGIHSNEQFFGPGTRLTVL.

This clonotype has just a few counts. This sequence joins TRBV24-1 and TRBJ2-1; TRBD2 might be the D (5 bases). In germline, CDR1 is KGHDR, CDR2 SFDVKD. This CDR3 comprises 15 residues. Trimming stripped 4 bases from V and 0 bases from J, with 9 bases between. The CDR3 DNA sequence: TGTGCCACCAGTGAGGCGGGCCTCTCCTACAATGAGCAGTTCTTC. Translating it yields CATSEAGLSYNEQFF.

This clonotype has a count of ten or more. The chain is built from TRBV5-1 and TRBJ1-1, with D tentatively TRBD1 (6 bases). The V and J ends lost 3 bases and 1 base respectively, with 13 bases between them. This CDR3 spans 15 amino acids. The germline gives CDR1 SGHRS, CDR2 YFSETQ. Written as DNA, the CDR3 is TGCGCCAGCAGCTGGACAGAGAGAAAGAACACTGAAGCTTTCTTT. Protein sequence: CASSWTERKNTEAFF.

The chain is built from TRBV25-1 and TRBJ1-2; no definite D call. From germline, CDR1 is MGHDK and CDR2 SYGVNS. Trimming took 2 bases from V and 4 from J, leaving 8 bases between them. The CDR3 has 13 amino acids. CDR3 sequence reads: CASSEPNFYGYTF. CDR3 nucleotide sequence: TGTGCCAGCAGTGAACCCAATTTCTATGGCTACACCTTC.

The V gene is TRBV20-1, the J gene TRBJ2-3; TRBD2 matches at 9 bases. The CDR3 runs to 17 residues. V dropped 0 bases and J dropped 3; count of bases not matched to a gene: 10. Germline V gives CDR1 DFQATT, CDR2 SNEGSKA (reference sequence). The CDR3 region is CSARDAALAGGTDTQYF. The CDR3 region has the DNA TGCAGTGCTAGAGACGCCGCCTTGGCGGGGGGGACAGATACGCAGTATTTT.

This chain joins TRBV5-4 and TRBJ2-3; D is unclear. The V and J ends lost 0 bases and 6 bases respectively, with 8 bases between them. Germline loops: CDR1 SGHNT, CDR2 YYREEE (reference sequence). CDR3 length: 13 amino acids. CDR3 DNA sequence: TGTGCCAGCAGCTTGGAGCGACATGATACGCAGTATTTT. The encoded protein is CASSLERHDTQYF.

The rearrangement links TRBV19 to TRBJ2-2; 12 bases line up with TRBD2. The CDR3 has 17 amino acids. The V and J ends lost 2 bases and 2 bases, in that order; junction bases with no gene match: 3. Germline CDR1 is LNHDA and CDR2 is SQIVND (reference sequence). The CDR3 bases are TGTGCCAGTAGTATACGACTAGCGGGGGCCAACACCGGGGAGCTGTTTTTT. It yields the protein CASSIRLAGANTGELFF.